The 12 T cell receptor beta chains below were found in one sample sequenced in a study of HIV-infected patients and healthy controls. All unsorted peripheral T cells were captured because whole blood was used without fractionation. Reverse transcription used about 510 ng RNA and constant-region primers for alpha and beta. Using multiplexing indices, alpha and beta chain libraries were generated apart by chain-specific third strand synthesis. TCRdb independently ran MiXCR on the 5' RACE reads; one entry per CDR3 protein. Among about 18,000 distinct CDR3 sequences listed, over 9% were seen once. Material for sequencing was blood. All receptors derive from an adult in good health.

This clonotype is medium-sized. The V and J genes are TRBV28 and TRBJ2-3; D not certain. Between the trimmed V and J ends, which lost 5 bases and 4 bases, there was a span of 16 bases. This CDR3 is 15 amino acids long. The germline CDR1 and CDR2 sequences are MDHEN and SYDVKM. The CDR3 bases are TGTGCCAGCAGTCCCTTAGGGTTGAGCGCAGATACGCAGTATTTT. It translates to CASSPLGLSADTQYF.

The J gene is TRBJ2-1, the V gene TRBV11-2; D uncertain. The CDR3 is made up of 15 amino acids. Trimming stripped 10 bases from V and 0 bases from J, with 16 bases between. Germline-derived CDR1 and CDR2 are SGHAT and FQNNGV. CDR3 in amino acids: CATQRRQSSYNEQFF. Here the CDR3 DNA reads TGTGCCACCCAACGACGGCAGTCCTCCTACAATGAGCAGTTCTTC.

By share, this clonotype counts as medium-sized. CDR3 region: CASSLFGSSEQFF. The CDR3 DNA reads as TGTGCCAGCAGTTTATTTGGCAGTAGTGAGCAGTTCTTC. This chain joins TRBV27 and TRBJ2-1; D not resolved. This CDR3 has 13 residues. Deletions cut 1 base from V and 9 bases from J, with 10 bases between. Looked up from germline, CDR1 is MNHEY and CDR2 is SMNVEV (reference sequence).

Ten or more counts support this clonotype. CDR3 sequence: CASSEWGTQYF. Here the CDR3 DNA reads TGTGCCAGCAGTGAATGGGGGACCCAGTACTTC. The V gene is TRBV25-1, the J gene TRBJ2-5; D is unclear. Trimming cost V 1 base and J 7 bases, with 4 bases left between them. The CDR3 loop spans 11 amino acids. Germline values: CDR1 MGHDK, CDR2 SYGVNS.

This clonotype was found many times. J is TRBJ2-4 and V is TRBV28, with D perhaps TRBD2 (6 bases). CDR1 and CDR2 (germline): MDHEN, SYDVKM. This CDR3 contains 13 residues. The V gene lost 9 bases and the J gene lost 3 bases, with 12 bases spanning the gap. CDR3 in DNA: TGTGCCAGTCTAGGGCGGGGCAAAAACATTCAGTACTTC. Its translation: CASLGRGKNIQYF.

In this sample, this clonotype turned up many times. V usage is TRBV4-3 and J usage is TRBJ2-3; TRBD1 matches 7 bases. V trimming: 4 bases; J trimming: 1 base; junction bases outside the gene matches: 8. The CDR3 runs 16 residues. Germline V CDR1 and CDR2: LGHNA, YSLEER. The CDR3 region has the DNA TGCGCCAGCAGCCCCACCCGGGACAGAGGCACAGATACGCAGTATTTT. This translates into CASSPTRDRGTDTQYF.

Many counts were recorded for this clonotype. The genes are TRBV7-3 and TRBJ2-2, with TRBD2 identical over 10 bases. V lost 1 base and J lost 4; bases outside the gene matches: 3. The CDR3 extends over 16 amino acids. Germline loops: CDR1 SGHTA, CDR2 FQGTGA. CDR3 protein: CASSLSPSGSTGELFF. CDR3 DNA sequence: TGTGCCAGCAGCTTAAGTCCTAGCGGGAGCACCGGGGAGCTGTTTTTT.

V and J are TRBV7-9 and TRBJ2-3; D gene ambiguous. The CDR3 totals 14 residues. Germline CDR1 reads SEHNR; CDR2 reads FQNEAQ (reference sequence). Deletions cut 1 base from V and 4 bases from J, with 9 bases between. CDR3 loop: CASSLVSQADTQYF. Written as DNA, the CDR3 is TGTGCCAGCAGCTTAGTATCGCAGGCAGATACGCAGTATTTT.

In its sample, this clonotype was seen many times. V usage is TRBV5-1 and J usage is TRBJ2-2; 11 positions agree with TRBD2. The junction had 2 bases not matched to a gene; V was cut back by 3 bases and J by 7 bases. The length of the CDR3 is 14 residues. The germline V gene encodes CDR1 SGHRS and CDR2 YFSETQ. DNA for the CDR3: TGCGCCAGCAGCTCCGGACTAGCGGGCGGGGAGCTGTTTTTT. Residues: CASSSGLAGGELFF.

The gene calls are TRBV19 and TRBJ2-5, with 9 bases identical to TRBD2. Germline lookup yields CDR1 LNHDA and CDR2 SQIVND (reference sequence). The CDR3 is made up of 15 amino acids. After removal of 4 bases from V and 4 bases from J, the junction contained 7 bases not matched to a gene. In DNA, the CDR3 is TGTGCCAGTAGTAGCGGGAGGGCCCGTAGAGAGACCCAGTACTTC. Protein: CASSSGRARRETQYF.

Sample share makes this clonotype medium-sized (0.01 to 0.1%). The chain recombines TRBV6-1 with TRBJ2-3; 7 bases fit TRBD2. There are 16 residues in the CDR3. The germline V gene encodes CDR1 MNHNS and CDR2 SASEGT. Germline trimming cut 6 bases from V and 0 bases from J; bases unmatched to any gene: 9. The CDR3 nucleotides read TGTGCCAGCAGGCCCCCGACTAGCACTAGCACAGATACGCAGTATTTT. Protein sequence: CASRPPTSTSTDTQYF.

The chain employs TRBV12-3 or TRBV12-4 and TRBJ2-3, with D perhaps assigned TRBD1 or TRBD2 (5 bases each). Trimming left V 6 bases short and J 2 bases short, with 12 bases between. The CDR3 covers 14 residues. DNA of the CDR3: TGTGCCAGCAGGAGGGGCGGCGACACAGATACGCAGTATTTT. This encodes CASRRGGDTDTQYF.